The TCR beta chain under discussion was sequenced for a study of blood T cell repertoires in COVID-19. Turning to the study itself: Acute and convalescent COVID-19 samples came from the United States, Italy and Spain. PBMCs, B-cell-depleted T cells, or T cells were the source of the cDNA or gDNA that made up the material.

Repertoires were generated with immunoSEQ multiplex PCR, while TCRdb's copy carries only in-frame clones and drops some. The top ten hold about 2.3% of the sample, which has about 120,000 clones, 60% to 85% seen once. The V end lost 2 bases, the J end lost 0 bases, and 6 bases lay between the germline ends. Germline values: CDR1 SGDLS, CDR2 YYNGEE. The CDR3 is 15 residues long. This clonotype originated in a man between 65 and 85 years old with acute or convalescent COVID-19. The chain combines TRBV9 with TRBJ2-6; D is unresolved. The material sequenced was peripheral blood. The CDR3 DNA sequence: TGTGCCAGCAGCGTTCTAATCTCTGGGGCCAACGTCCTGACTTTC. It codes for CASSVLISGANVLTF.